The entry that follows covers one TCR beta chain sequence. Its antigen is not known. The data originate from a study of human T cells and chemical hapten exposure. Study-wide points: There were significantly more large CDR3 similarity clusters among expanded TCRs than among controls.

Time point of the sample: pre-sensitization, week 0. Specified treatment: therapeutic diphenylcyclopropenone sensitization with weekly scalp DPC. TCRdb independently ran MiXCR on the RACE reads; one entry per CDR3 protein. Here the sample spans tens of thousands of distinct CDR3 sequences, about a tenth being singletons. This TCR derives from a woman between 50 and 59 years old with alopecia areata. Some clones in this sample may be carry-over from other donors' samples. This specimen consisted of whole blood, obtained in connection with sensitization to the hapten diphenylcyclopropenone (DPC).

The CDR3: CAISGQNSPLHF. CDR3 sequence (DNA): TGTGCCATCAGCGGCCAGAATTCACCCCTCCACTTT. V and J are TRBV10-3 and TRBJ1-6; no reliable D call. The CDR3 spans 12 residues. Deletions cut 6 bases from V and 7 bases from J, with 7 bases between. Germline values: CDR1 ENHRY, CDR2 SYGVKD.